The rows below give T cell receptor beta chains drawn from one sample of a study of T and B cells in COVID-19 patients. TCRdb ran MiXCR on the multiplex PCR reads and lists one entry per CDR3 protein. The repertoire holds 4,500 to 6,500 distinct CDR3 sequences, roughly 26% seen once, with 10% to 15% in the top ten. Material: blood. Receptor source: a human donor with active COVID-19. CDR3s include the opening cysteine and the closing phenylalanine or tryptophan. Each record gives: D gene, clone size, J gene, CDR3 length, V gene, CDR3 DNA, CDR3 protein. D genes are given only for firm matches. Expanded clones get a size class; other rows say once, few or many, or leave the size out.

D gene: .; clone size: few; J gene: TRBJ2-1; CDR3 length: 15; V gene: TRBV7-2; CDR3 DNA: TGTGCCAGCAGCCCCCGACTAGGTTCCTACAATGAGCAGTTCTTC; CDR3 protein: CASSPRLGSYNEQFF
D gene: .; clone size: medium-sized; J gene: TRBJ1-2; CDR3 length: 13; V gene: TRBV27; CDR3 DNA: TGTGCCAGCAGTCTCCTTGGGGGGCCCTTCATCACCTTC; CDR3 protein: CASSLLGGPFITF
D gene: TRBD2; clone size: .; J gene: TRBJ2-5; CDR3 length: 14; V gene: TRBV5-6; CDR3 DNA: TGTGCCAGCAGCTTCACTAGCGGAGGAGAGACCCAGTACTTC; CDR3 protein: CASSFTSGGETQYF
D gene: .; clone size: few; J gene: TRBJ2-5; CDR3 length: 14; V gene: TRBV11-2; CDR3 DNA: TGTGCCAGCAGCCGAGCCACGTACCAAGAGACCCAGTACTTC; CDR3 protein: CASSRATYQETQYF
D gene: TRBD2; clone size: .; J gene: TRBJ2-7; CDR3 length: 16; V gene: TRBV7-2; CDR3 DNA: TGTGCCAGCAGAGGGGGACTAGCGGGAGCGGTCCACGAGCAGTACTTC; CDR3 protein: CASRGGLAGAVHEQYF
D gene: .; clone size: .; J gene: TRBJ2-5; CDR3 length: 15; V gene: TRBV7-2; CDR3 DNA: TGTGCCAGCAGCTTAGGAGGGCTTCGGCAGGAGACCCAGTACTTC; CDR3 protein: CASSLGGLRQETQYF
D gene: .; clone size: once; J gene: TRBJ2-2; CDR3 length: 14; V gene: TRBV5-1; CDR3 DNA: TGCGCCAGCAGTCAGAGGGGGGCCCAGGGAGAGCTGTTTTTT; CDR3 protein: CASSQRGAQGELFF
D gene: TRBD1; clone size: .; J gene: TRBJ2-6; CDR3 length: 17; V gene: TRBV27; CDR3 DNA: TGTGCCAGCAGCCCGGGACAGAAAGCATCTGGGGCCAACGTCCTGACTTTC; CDR3 protein: CASSPGQKASGANVLTF
D gene: .; clone size: medium-sized; J gene: TRBJ1-6; CDR3 length: 13; V gene: TRBV6-5; CDR3 DNA: TGTGCCAGCAGTTACGGCAGGAGGACACCCCTCCACTTT; CDR3 protein: CASSYGRRTPLHF
D gene: TRBD1; clone size: medium-sized; J gene: TRBJ2-7; CDR3 length: 16; V gene: TRBV19; CDR3 DNA: TGTGCCAGTAGTACACGGACAGGCAAATTATCCTACGAGCAGTACTTC; CDR3 protein: CASSTRTGKLSYEQYF
D gene: .; clone size: medium-sized; J gene: TRBJ2-2; CDR3 length: 14; V gene: TRBV24-1; CDR3 DNA: TGTGCCACCAGTGGGTATTCGAACACCGGGGAGCTGTTTTTT; CDR3 protein: CATSGYSNTGELFF
D gene: .; clone size: medium-sized; J gene: TRBJ2-7; CDR3 length: 10; V gene: TRBV6-1; CDR3 DNA: TGTGCCAGCAAGGACCCTCAACAGTACTTC; CDR3 protein: CASKDPQQYF
D gene: .; clone size: .; J gene: TRBJ2-7; CDR3 length: 14; V gene: TRBV5-5; CDR3 DNA: TGTGCCAGCAGCTTAGTGGGGGTGAACTACGAGCAGTACTTC; CDR3 protein: CASSLVGVNYEQYF
D gene: .; clone size: medium-sized; J gene: TRBJ1-4; CDR3 length: 17; V gene: TRBV15; CDR3 DNA: TGTGCCACCAGCAGAGTGCGTCCGATCAACCCTAATGAAAAACTGTTTTTT; CDR3 protein: CATSRVRPINPNEKLFF
D gene: TRBD1; clone size: once; J gene: TRBJ2-7; CDR3 length: 17; V gene: TRBV6-5; CDR3 DNA: TGTGCCAGCAGTTACTCGCGGACAGGGATTAGCTCCTACGAGCAGTACTTC; CDR3 protein: CASSYSRTGISSYEQYF
D gene: .; clone size: medium-sized; J gene: TRBJ2-7; CDR3 length: 13; V gene: TRBV6-2/TRBV6-3; CDR3 DNA: TGTGCCAGCAGTTACGACCGAACCTACGAGCAGTACTTC; CDR3 protein: CASSYDRTYEQYF
D gene: TRBD1; clone size: few; J gene: TRBJ1-1; CDR3 length: 12; V gene: TRBV5-1; CDR3 DNA: TGCGCCAGCAGCGAAACGGACAGGGAAGCTTTCTTT; CDR3 protein: CASSETDREAFF
D gene: TRBD1; clone size: large; J gene: TRBJ1-3; CDR3 length: 13; V gene: TRBV19; CDR3 DNA: TGTGCCAGCAGGGGGTTGGGAGGAAACACCATATATTTT; CDR3 protein: CASRGLGGNTIYF
D gene: TRBD2; clone size: .; J gene: TRBJ2-1; CDR3 length: 15; V gene: TRBV5-1; CDR3 DNA: TGCGCCAGCAGGGATTTGGGGGGGGAGGTGAGTGAGCAGTTCTTC; CDR3 protein: CASRDLGGEVSEQFF
D gene: TRBD1; clone size: .; J gene: TRBJ2-3; CDR3 length: 15; V gene: TRBV6-5; CDR3 DNA: TGTGCCAGCAGTCCCCTCGGGACAGGTACAGATACGCAGTATTTT; CDR3 protein: CASSPLGTGTDTQYF
D gene: TRBD2; clone size: .; J gene: TRBJ2-1; CDR3 length: 14; V gene: TRBV20-1; CDR3 DNA: TGCAGTGCAACACCCGGGACTAGTATCAGTGAGCAGTTCTTC; CDR3 protein: CSATPGTSISEQFF
D gene: .; clone size: many; J gene: TRBJ1-6; CDR3 length: 15; V gene: TRBV19; CDR3 DNA: TGTGCCAGTAGTCCCCCAGGGGTCGAAAATTCACCCCTCCACTTT; CDR3 protein: CASSPPGVENSPLHF
D gene: .; clone size: large; J gene: TRBJ2-3; CDR3 length: 12; V gene: TRBV29-1; CDR3 DNA: TGCAGCTACACAGAGTCCACAGATACGCAGTATTTT; CDR3 protein: CSYTESTDTQYF
D gene: TRBD2; clone size: .; J gene: TRBJ2-3; CDR3 length: 16; V gene: TRBV7-2; CDR3 DNA: TGTGCCAGCAGCCCCTGGGGAGCGGGAGAATCAGATACGCAGTATTTT; CDR3 protein: CASSPWGAGESDTQYF
D gene: TRBD2; clone size: .; J gene: TRBJ2-7; CDR3 length: 14; V gene: TRBV5-6; CDR3 DNA: TGTGCCAGCAGCGGGACTAGCGGCCGAGGCGAGCAGTACTTC; CDR3 protein: CASSGTSGRGEQYF
D gene: .; clone size: medium-sized; J gene: TRBJ2-5; CDR3 length: 16; V gene: TRBV30; CDR3 DNA: TGTGCCTGGAGTGACGCAACCCCAGCGGACCAAGAGACCCAGTACTTC; CDR3 protein: CAWSDATPADQETQYF
D gene: .; clone size: medium-sized; J gene: TRBJ2-2; CDR3 length: 17; V gene: TRBV18; CDR3 DNA: TGTGCCAGCTCACTCGACCGGTCCAGGCAGAACACCGGGGAGCTGTTTTTT; CDR3 protein: CASSLDRSRQNTGELFF
D gene: TRBD2; clone size: medium-sized; J gene: TRBJ2-5; CDR3 length: 15; V gene: TRBV6-5; CDR3 DNA: TGTGCCAGCAGTTACTCGCTAGCGGAAGCTCCGACCCAGTACTTC; CDR3 protein: CASSYSLAEAPTQYF
D gene: .; clone size: .; J gene: TRBJ2-1; CDR3 length: 15; V gene: TRBV4-3; CDR3 DNA: TGCGCCTGCAGCCAAGAGTTTAACTCCTACAATGAGCAGTTCTTC; CDR3 protein: CACSQEFNSYNEQFF
D gene: .; clone size: medium-sized; J gene: TRBJ2-7; CDR3 length: 12; V gene: TRBV10-3; CDR3 DNA: TGTGCCATCAGAGGGGCCTCCTACGAGCAGTACTTC; CDR3 protein: CAIRGASYEQYF
D gene: TRBD1; clone size: .; J gene: TRBJ2-7; CDR3 length: 15; V gene: TRBV20-1; CDR3 DNA: TGCAGTGCTAGGGCAGGACAGGGTATATCCTACGAGCAGTACTTC; CDR3 protein: CSARAGQGISYEQYF
D gene: .; clone size: .; J gene: TRBJ2-5; CDR3 length: 14; V gene: TRBV7-9; CDR3 DNA: TGTGCCAGCAGCTTAGGCGGACCCCAAGAGACCCAGTACTTC; CDR3 protein: CASSLGGPQETQYF
D gene: TRBD1; clone size: medium-sized; J gene: TRBJ1-2; CDR3 length: 14; V gene: TRBV12-3/TRBV12-4; CDR3 DNA: TGTGCCAGCAGTCGGGACAGGCCCTTCTATGGCTACACCTTC; CDR3 protein: CASSRDRPFYGYTF
D gene: .; clone size: medium-sized; J gene: TRBJ1-3; CDR3 length: 14; V gene: TRBV5-6; CDR3 DNA: TGTGCCAGCAGCTTAGGGAGCTCTGGAAACACCATATATTTT; CDR3 protein: CASSLGSSGNTIYF
D gene: TRBD2; clone size: .; J gene: TRBJ2-2; CDR3 length: 15; V gene: TRBV20-1; CDR3 DNA: TGCAGTGCTCCCTTTCGCGGGAGTCATACCGGGGAGCTGTTTTTT; CDR3 protein: CSAPFRGSHTGELFF
D gene: TRBD2; clone size: medium-sized; J gene: TRBJ2-5; CDR3 length: 13; V gene: TRBV6-5; CDR3 DNA: TGTGCCACCTGGACTAGCGGGAGGGAGACCCAGTACTTC; CDR3 protein: CATWTSGRETQYF
D gene: TRBD2; clone size: medium-sized; J gene: TRBJ2-1; CDR3 length: 15; V gene: TRBV27; CDR3 DNA: TGTGCCAGCAGTACCGGGACTAGAGTAGGAGGTGAGCAGTTCTTC; CDR3 protein: CASSTGTRVGGEQFF
D gene: .; clone size: medium-sized; J gene: TRBJ2-1; CDR3 length: 15; V gene: TRBV5-5; CDR3 DNA: TGTGCCACTAACTCCAGGGGAAACTCCTACAATGAGCAGTTCTTC; CDR3 protein: CATNSRGNSYNEQFF
D gene: .; clone size: few; J gene: TRBJ1-4; CDR3 length: 16; V gene: TRBV12-5; CDR3 DNA: TGTGCTAGTGGTTTGGTGAAGGGCCAGGGGTACGAAAAACTGTTTTTT; CDR3 protein: CASGLVKGQGYEKLFF
D gene: TRBD1; clone size: .; J gene: TRBJ2-7; CDR3 length: 16; V gene: TRBV11-1; CDR3 DNA: TGTGCCAGCAGCGTCGACTATGGGACAGGGGACTACGAGCAGTACTTC; CDR3 protein: CASSVDYGTGDYEQYF
D gene: TRBD1; clone size: .; J gene: TRBJ2-3; CDR3 length: 18; V gene: TRBV29-1; CDR3 DNA: TGCAGCGTTGAAGCCGGGACAGGGACACGGGGGGAGCCAGATACGCAGTATTTT; CDR3 protein: CSVEAGTGTRGEPDTQYF
D gene: .; clone size: few; J gene: TRBJ1-1; CDR3 length: 14; V gene: TRBV14; CDR3 DNA: TGTGCCAGCAGCCAATGGGCAGCGAACACTGAAGCTTTCTTT; CDR3 protein: CASSQWAANTEAFF
D gene: .; clone size: large; J gene: TRBJ2-1; CDR3 length: 11; V gene: TRBV19; CDR3 DNA: TGTGCCAGTAGTGACACAGGGCGCCTGCTCTTC; CDR3 protein: CASSDTGRLLF
D gene: TRBD1; clone size: medium-sized; J gene: TRBJ2-7; CDR3 length: 15; V gene: TRBV19; CDR3 DNA: TGTGCCAGTAGTATGGGACAGGGTAGATTTCACGAGCAGTACTTC; CDR3 protein: CASSMGQGRFHEQYF
D gene: .; clone size: medium-sized; J gene: TRBJ2-1; CDR3 length: 15; V gene: TRBV7-6; CDR3 DNA: TGTGCCAGCAGCTCATTCTACGGACTGTACAATGAGCAGTTCTTC; CDR3 protein: CASSSFYGLYNEQFF
D gene: .; clone size: medium-sized; J gene: TRBJ1-2; CDR3 length: 13; V gene: TRBV27; CDR3 DNA: TGTGCCAGCAGTTCTTACAGGGAGGATGGCTACACCTTC; CDR3 protein: CASSSYREDGYTF
D gene: .; clone size: few; J gene: TRBJ1-2; CDR3 length: 15; V gene: TRBV6-2/TRBV6-3; CDR3 DNA: TGTGCCAGCAGTTACCTCCCCGGGGATGAAAATGGCTACACCTTC; CDR3 protein: CASSYLPGDENGYTF
D gene: TRBD2; clone size: medium-sized; J gene: TRBJ2-1; CDR3 length: 14; V gene: TRBV12-3/TRBV12-4; CDR3 DNA: TGTGCCAGCAGTTTCCTAGCGGGCGACAATGAGCAGTTCTTC; CDR3 protein: CASSFLAGDNEQFF
D gene: TRBD1; clone size: large; J gene: TRBJ2-1; CDR3 length: 12; V gene: TRBV29-1; CDR3 DNA: TGCAGCGTTGCCAGGGGGCGCAATGAGCAGTTCTTC; CDR3 protein: CSVARGRNEQFF
D gene: .; clone size: medium-sized; J gene: TRBJ1-5; CDR3 length: 13; V gene: TRBV18; CDR3 DNA: TGTGCCAGCTCAGTAAGGGGGGATCAGCCCCAGCATTTT; CDR3 protein: CASSVRGDQPQHF
D gene: .; clone size: few; J gene: TRBJ2-3; CDR3 length: 12; V gene: TRBV28; CDR3 DNA: TGTGCCAGCAATGCCCTCACAGATACGCAGTATTTT; CDR3 protein: CASNALTDTQYF
D gene: .; clone size: few; J gene: TRBJ1-5; CDR3 length: 14; V gene: TRBV6-2/TRBV6-3; CDR3 DNA: TGTGCCAGCAGTCGCCGGGACCGCCTAACATCCCAGCATTTT; CDR3 protein: CASSRRDRLTSQHF
D gene: .; clone size: many; J gene: TRBJ1-2; CDR3 length: 13; V gene: TRBV12-3/TRBV12-4; CDR3 DNA: TGTGCCAGCACCCTGACAGCTAACTATGGCTACACCTTC; CDR3 protein: CASTLTANYGYTF
D gene: .; clone size: .; J gene: TRBJ2-3; CDR3 length: 12; V gene: TRBV29-1; CDR3 DNA: TGCAGCGTTGATTCAGGTTGGGATACGCAGTATTTT; CDR3 protein: CSVDSGWDTQYF
D gene: TRBD1; clone size: few; J gene: TRBJ1-1; CDR3 length: 15; V gene: TRBV19; CDR3 DNA: TGTGCCAGTAGTAGAGTACAGGGGGCGAACACTGAAGCTTTCTTT; CDR3 protein: CASSRVQGANTEAFF
D gene: .; clone size: many; J gene: TRBJ1-3; CDR3 length: 16; V gene: TRBV5-6; CDR3 DNA: TGTGCCAGCAGCTTTTTCACCAAGAGGTCTGGAAACACCATATATTTT; CDR3 protein: CASSFFTKRSGNTIYF
D gene: TRBD2; clone size: .; J gene: TRBJ2-3; CDR3 length: 18; V gene: TRBV19; CDR3 DNA: TGTGCCAGTAGCCCCGGGACTAGCGGGAGCCCTAGCACAGATACGCAGTATTTT; CDR3 protein: CASSPGTSGSPSTDTQYF
D gene: TRBD2; clone size: few; J gene: TRBJ2-1; CDR3 length: 16; V gene: TRBV28; CDR3 DNA: TGTGCCAGCAGAATCCCGGCGGGAGGGCCTAGGAATGAGCAGTTCTTC; CDR3 protein: CASRIPAGGPRNEQFF
D gene: .; clone size: .; J gene: TRBJ2-1; CDR3 length: 11; V gene: TRBV7-2; CDR3 DNA: TGTGCCAGCAGCTACGGGACAACTCAGTTCTTC; CDR3 protein: CASSYGTTQFF